The 17 T cell receptor beta chains below come from one sample, sequenced in a study of cytomegalovirus exposure and HLA in healthy donors. TCRdb's table, derived via immunoSEQ multiplex PCR, lists solely in-frame clones and lacks some. The table has some 70,000 clones, about 96% seen once; the top ten hold 2% to 2.5%. The sample comprised PBMCs. The receptors were gathered from a man younger than 35 in good health and CMV-seronegative.

For the CDR3, the DNA is TGTGCCATCAACCCTAGCGGGGACTACAATGAGCAGTTCTTC. Translated, it gives CAINPSGDYNEQFF. This chain connects TRBV10-3 to TRBJ2-1, with TRBD2 matching 9 bases. V was pared by 7 bases and J by 3 bases, with 4 bases of the junction left unmatched. The length of the CDR3 is 14 residues. CDR1 and CDR2 (germline): ENHRY, SYGVKD.

The DNA of the CDR3 is TGTGCCAGCAGTCCTCGTCAGGACAGCAGTAACTATGGCTACACCTTC. Amino acid sequence: CASSPRQDSSNYGYTF. V and J are TRBV27 and TRBJ1-2; maybe TRBD1 (6 bases). The CDR3 is 16 residues long. The germline CDR1 and CDR2 sequences are MNHEY and SMNVEV (reference sequence). V shed 5 bases and J shed 1 base, with 17 bases lying between them.

This sequence joins TRBV29-1 and TRBJ2-5; D is perhaps TRBD2 (5 bases). The CDR3 covers 13 residues. V was pared by 3 bases and J by 2 bases, with 10 bases between. Per germline, CDR1 SQVTM and CDR2 ANQGSEA. In DNA form, the CDR3 reads TGCAGCGTTGACTATACGGGGCAAGAGACCCAGTACTTC. As protein: CSVDYTGQETQYF. Variable domain in full (rest from reference TRBV29-1 and TRBJ2-5): SAVISQKPSRDICQRGTSLTIQCQVDSQVTMMFWYRQQPGQSLTLIATANQGSEATYESGFVIDKFPISRPNLTFSTLTVSNMSPEDSSIYLCSVDYTGQETQYFGPGTRLLVL.

The genes are TRBV6-6 and TRBJ2-2, with 8 nucleotides matching TRBD1. V was clipped by 8 bases and J by 5 bases; unmatched bases: 4. This CDR3 has 13 amino acids. Germline V gene sequence: CDR1 MNHNY, CDR2 SVGAGI (reference sequence). CDR3 bases: TGTGCCAGCGACACAGGGGGTACCGGGGAGCTGTTTTTT. Protein sequence: CASDTGGTGELFF.

The CDR3 coding sequence is TGTGCCAGCAGTCCAGCGGGGGGTAGCGGGAGAGAGCAGTTCTTC. Its translation: CASSPAGGSGREQFF. This chain links TRBV28 with TRBJ2-1; 9 positions match TRBD2. In germline, CDR1 is MDHEN, CDR2 SYDVKM. With V trimmed by 5 bases and J by 10 bases, 12 bases remained unmatched. The CDR3 covers 15 residues.

This clone has only one observation. The chain combines TRBV6-5 with TRBJ2-3, with 10 bases that match TRBD2. The CDR3 runs 15 residues. Trimming at V came to 6 bases and at J to 4 bases, leaving 7 bases not matched to a gene. The germline CDR1 and CDR2 sequences are MNHEY and SVGAGI. The CDR3 bases are TGTGCCAGCAGCCGTTCTAGCGGGAGTTCAGATACGCAGTATTTT. Amino acids: CASSRSSGSSDTQYF.

V is TRBV30 and J is TRBJ2-1; 11 bases map to TRBD2. V lost 1 base, J lost 4 bases, and 3 bases stayed unmatched. The CDR3 length is 15 residues. The germline V gene has CDR1 GTSNPN and CDR2 SVGIG (reference sequence). The CDR3 spells CAWSAGLAAYNEQFF. The DNA for the CDR3 is TGTGCCTGGAGTGCGGGACTAGCGGCTTACAATGAGCAGTTCTTC.

This clone has just one count. The V gene is TRBV7-9, the J gene TRBJ2-7, with D unclear. Trimming cost V 5 bases and J 6 bases, with 11 bases left between them. The CDR3 runs to 12 residues. Germline CDR1 reads SEHNR; CDR2 reads FQNEAQ (reference sequence). The DNA of the CDR3 is TGTGCCAGCAGCCCGCTAGGCCGCGAGCAGTACTTC. This translates into CASSPLGREQYF.

The V and J genes are TRBV10-3 and TRBJ1-2, with D unresolved. Germline lookup yields CDR1 ENHRY and CDR2 SYGVKD. Trimming stripped 2 bases from V and 6 bases from J, with 13 bases between. CDR3 length: 14 residues. CDR3 in amino acids: CAISETQPPDGYTF. The CDR3 DNA sequence: TGTGCCATCAGTGAGACACAACCGCCCGATGGCTACACCTTC.

The rearrangement links TRBV27 to TRBJ1-6; the match to TRBD1 covers 7 bases. The CDR3 extends over 15 amino acids. V dropped 6 bases and J dropped 7; count of bases not matched to a gene: 9. Germline V gene data show CDR1 as MNHEY and CDR2 as SMNVEV (reference sequence). The CDR3 DNA reads TGTGCCAGCAGAAGCCGACAGGGATGGAATTCACCCCTCCACTTT. It codes for CASRSRQGWNSPLHF.

The V call is TRBV27, the J call TRBJ2-7; TRBD1 is a possible D gene (6 bases). The CDR3 covers 16 residues. The germline V and J ends were trimmed by 6 bases and 2 bases, with 20 bases remaining between them. Germline CDR1 is MNHEY and CDR2 is SMNVEV (reference sequence). CDR3 sequence: CASRPTGRDRTYEQYF. CDR3 in DNA: TGTGCCAGCAGACCTACAGGGAGAGATCGGACCTACGAGCAGTACTTC.

This clone was observed a single time. The chain couples TRBV7-9 to TRBJ2-5; tentatively, D is TRBD2 (6 bases). CDR3 size: 15 residues. Germline V gene data show CDR1 as SEHNR and CDR2 as FQNEAQ (reference sequence). V was pared by 4 bases and J by 7 bases, with 19 bases between. This chain's CDR3 is CASSSAGPLASTQYF. The CDR3 DNA is TGTGCCAGCAGCTCCGCGGGACCCCTGGCATCGACCCAGTACTTC.

V usage is TRBV9 and J usage is TRBJ1-2; no clear D gene. V shed 6 bases and J shed 3 bases, with 9 bases lying between them. The CDR3 loop spans 12 amino acids. The germline gives CDR1 SGDLS, CDR2 YYNGEE. DNA of the CDR3: TGTGCCAGCACGAAGGAGGACTATGGCTACACCTTC. Its protein is CASTKEDYGYTF.

This clone showed up just a few times. V gene TRBV11-3 combines with J gene TRBJ2-7; D unclear. Germline values: CDR1 SGHNT, CDR2 YENEEA. V shed 1 base and J shed 6 bases, with 4 bases lying between them. The CDR3 spans 11 residues. The CDR3 spells CASSLGIEQYF. CDR3 DNA sequence: TGTGCCAGCAGCTTAGGTATCGAGCAGTACTTC.

This rearrangement joins TRBV11-3 to TRBJ2-7, with a weak D call TRBD2 (5 bases). The germline V gene encodes CDR1 SGHNT and CDR2 YENEEA. This CDR3 has 13 amino acids. V was clipped by 5 bases and J by 2 bases, with 10 bases between them. CDR3 sequence: CASSPGGTYEQYF. The DNA of the CDR3 is TGTGCCAGCAGCCCAGGAGGCACCTACGAGCAGTACTTC.

The chain joins TRBV11-3 to TRBJ2-2, with 9 bases fitting TRBD1. Germline lookup yields CDR1 SGHNT and CDR2 YENEEA. This CDR3 spans 15 amino acids. Unmatched junction bases numbered 6, after V lost 4 bases and J lost 6 bases. CDR3 sequence (DNA): TGTGCCAGCAGCTCAGGACAGGGGACACCCGGGGAGCTGTTTTTT. Its protein is CASSSGQGTPGELFF. The full variable domain, in which reference TRBV11-3 and TRBJ2-2 provide the parts outside the CDR3, is EAGVVQSPRYKIIEKKQPVAFWCNPISGHNTLYWYLQNLGQGPELLIRYENEEAVDDSQLPKDRFSAERLKGVDSTLKIQPAELGDSAVYLCASSSGQGTPGELFFGEGSRLTVL.

The chain uses TRBV29-1 and TRBJ2-2, with 8 bases identical to TRBD1. This CDR3 comprises 15 residues. Trimming cost V 5 bases and J 0 bases; bases outside gene matches: 5. Germline V lookup: CDR1 SQVTM, CDR2 ANQGSEA. CDR3 sequence reads: CSVRGTGPNTGELFF. In nucleotides, the CDR3 is TGCAGCGTTAGGGGGACAGGCCCGAACACCGGGGAGCTGTTTTTT.